These T cell receptor beta chains were read from a single sample in a study of cytomegalovirus exposure and HLA in healthy donors. The table came from immunoSEQ multiplex PCR; TCRdb's copy has only in-frame clones and leaves some out. The table records over 95,000 clones, 77% of them present only once. Sequenced sample: PBMCs. These TCRs come from a middle-aged man in good health and CMV-seropositive. Each CDR3 is given with its conserved first and last residue. The D gene is left open where the match is weak. Size values are once, few and many counts, or a class for expanded clones, and some rows have none.

len,j_gene,d_gene,v_gene,abundance,CDR3aa,CDR3nt
13,TRBJ2-7,.,TRBV6-1,.,CASSAGEIYEQYF,TGTGCCAGCAGTGCGGGGGAAATTTACGAGCAGTACTTC
13,TRBJ2-7,.,TRBV7-9,.,CASSFGNSYEQYF,TGTGCCAGCAGCTTCGGTAATTCCTACGAGCAGTACTTC
14,TRBJ2-2,.,TRBV4-2,few,CASSQNRVTGELFF,TGTGCCAGCAGCCAGAACAGGGTAACCGGGGAGCTGTTTTTT
14,TRBJ2-7,TRBD1,TRBV4-1,.,CASSQEWDRGEQYF,TGCGCCAGCAGCCAAGAATGGGACAGGGGCGAGCAGTACTTC
15,TRBJ2-7,TRBD1,TRBV27,.,CASSSARGLTYEQYF,TGTGCCAGCTCCTCGGCAAGGGGGCTTACCTACGAGCAGTACTTC
14,TRBJ1-6,TRBD1,TRBV11-2,.,CASSSGQGISPLHF,TGTGCCAGCAGCTCGGGACAGGGGATTTCACCCCTCCACTTT
13,TRBJ1-6,.,TRBV7-2,few,CASSAPGGSPLHF,TGTGCCAGCAGCGCCCCGGGGGGTTCACCCCTCCACTTT
14,TRBJ1-6,.,TRBV5-1,.,CASSLAASSSPLHF,TGCGCCAGCAGCTTGGCCGCGAGTAGTTCACCCCTCCACTTT
18,TRBJ2-2,.,TRBV7-3,.,CASSSKGGPLVRTGELFF,TGTGCCAGCAGCTCTAAGGGGGGGCCGCTCGTTCGTACCGGGGAGCTGTTTTTT
14,TRBJ2-2,.,TRBV27,.,CASSSGMHTGELFF,TGTGCCAGCAGTTCCGGGATGCACACCGGGGAGCTGTTTTTT
14,TRBJ1-5,.,TRBV28,.,CASLSLYSNQPQHF,TGTGCCAGCCTTAGTCTGTATAGCAATCAGCCCCAGCATTTT
15,TRBJ2-7,.,TRBV28,.,CASRLTGSSSYEQYF,TGTGCCAGCAGACTCACAGGGTCCTCCTCCTACGAGCAGTACTTC
17,TRBJ2-2,TRBD1,TRBV7-9,.,CSSSLAPGRGKAGELFF,TGTTCCAGCAGCTTAGCCCCGGGCAGGGGGAAGGCCGGGGAGCTGTTTTTT
15,TRBJ2-3,TRBD1,TRBV7-8,.,CASSWRTGYTDTQYF,TGTGCCAGCAGCTGGAGGACAGGGTACACAGATACGCAGTATTTT
14,TRBJ2-5,.,TRBV28,.,CASSKGGSPETQYF,TGTGCCAGCAGTAAGGGAGGAAGCCCCGAGACCCAGTACTTC
16,TRBJ2-5,.,TRBV18,.,CASSRNPTGIQETQYF,TGTGCCAGCTCACGAAACCCCACAGGGATCCAGGAGACCCAGTACTTC
19,TRBJ1-5,TRBD1,TRBV19,once,CASSTPGQGTKPSNQPQHF,TGTGCCAGTAGTACTCCGGGACAGGGAACAAAACCCAGCAATCAGCCCCAGCATTTT
15,TRBJ2-3,TRBD2,TRBV7-7,few,CASSLASGITDTQYF,TGTGCTAGCAGCTTAGCTAGCGGGATAACAGATACGCAGTATTTT
15,TRBJ2-7,.,TRBV4-3,.,CASSQEQWPVYEQYF,TGCGCCAGCAGCCAAGAACAGTGGCCGGTCTACGAGCAGTACTTC
15,TRBJ1-5,.,TRBV9,.,CASSTEWEANQPQHF,TGTGCCAGCAGCACCGAATGGGAGGCAAATCAGCCCCAGCATTTT
14,TRBJ1-2,TRBD1,TRBV27,few,CASSLRTGGYGYTF,TGTGCCAGCAGTTTACGGACAGGGGGCTATGGCTACACCTTC
15,TRBJ2-5,TRBD2,TRBV7-9,.,CASSAELAIQETQYF,TGTGCCAGCAGCGCCGAACTAGCGATTCAAGAGACCCAGTACTTC
14,TRBJ2-5,.,TRBV6-6,.,CASSYSGGTDGQYF,TGTGCCAGCAGTTACTCTGGAGGGACAGACGGCCAGTACTTC
17,TRBJ2-4,TRBD1,TRBV19,.,CASSIDGQGAGRDIQYF,TGTGCCAGTAGTATAGATGGGCAGGGGGCAGGTAGGGACATTCAGTACTTC
14,TRBJ2-3,.,TRBV28,.,CASSLSPLAYTQYF,TGTGCCAGCAGTTTATCCCCACTAGCCTATACGCAGTATTTT
13,TRBJ2-7,TRBD1,TRBV28,.,CASRLQGAYEQYF,TGTGCCAGCAGACTACAGGGGGCCTACGAGCAGTACTTC
16,TRBJ1-5,.,TRBV4-1,.,CASSHPSGVSNQPQHF,TGCGCCAGCAGCCACCCAAGCGGCGTTAGCAATCAGCCCCAGCATTTT
12,TRBJ1-6,.,TRBV7-9,.,CASSLRNSPLHF,TGTGCCAGCAGCTTGAGGAATTCACCCCTCCACTTT
15,TRBJ1-1,.,TRBV7-9,.,CASSFNRNQNTEAFF,TGTGCCAGCAGCTTCAACAGGAACCAGAACACTGAAGCTTTCTTT
15,TRBJ1-2,.,TRBV15,.,CATSRRGGDNYGYTF,TGTGCCACCAGCAGGAGGGGAGGGGATAACTATGGCTACACCTTC
14,TRBJ2-2,.,TRBV15,.,CATSRDSTAGELFF,TGTGCCACCAGCAGAGATTCAACGGCCGGGGAGCTGTTTTTT
14,TRBJ1-2,.,TRBV6-1,.,CASSDERPGNGYTF,TGTGCCAGCAGTGACGAGCGTCCTGGTAATGGCTACACCTTC
14,TRBJ2-7,TRBD2,TRBV19,once,CASSLSGEIYEQYF,TGTGCCAGTAGTTTAAGCGGGGAGATCTACGAGCAGTACTTC
19,TRBJ2-3,TRBD2,TRBV7-9,.,CASSSPGLAGGKSTDTQYF,TGTGCCAGCAGCTCTCCGGGACTAGCGGGGGGGAAGAGCACAGATACGCAGTATTTT
16,TRBJ1-3,.,TRBV15,once,CATSRDGAVSGNTIYF,TGTGCCACCAGCAGAGATGGGGCCGTCTCTGGAAACACCATATATTTT
14,TRBJ1-3,.,TRBV28,.,CASSTGFSGNTIYF,TGTGCCAGCAGTACAGGGTTCTCTGGAAACACCATATATTTT
17,TRBJ1-5,TRBD1,TRBV19,.,CASTSRTGGQSNQPQHF,TGTGCCAGTACCTCACGGACAGGGGGACAAAGCAATCAGCCCCAGCATTTT
15,TRBJ2-7,.,TRBV5-1,.,CASSLGTTASYEQYF,TGCGCCAGCAGCTTGGGAACAACAGCCTCCTACGAGCAGTACTTC
20,TRBJ2-5,TRBD2,TRBV7-2,once,CASSLAKTSGGSPYQETQYF,TGTGCCAGCAGCTTAGCTAAGACTAGCGGGGGGAGCCCGTACCAAGAGACCCAGTACTTC
17,TRBJ2-5,TRBD2,TRBV7-2,.,CASSLGGRAGGLETQYF,TGTGCCAGCAGCTTAGGGGGGCGAGCGGGGGGCTTAGAGACCCAGTACTTC
15,TRBJ1-1,TRBD1,TRBV5-1,.,CASSLISGGISEAFF,TGCGCCAGCAGCTTAATTTCAGGGGGCATTTCTGAAGCTTTCTTT
14,TRBJ2-5,.,TRBV11-3,few,CASSHSGAGETQYF,TGTGCCAGCAGCCATTCAGGGGCAGGGGAGACCCAGTACTTC
17,TRBJ2-2,TRBD2,TRBV28,.,CASSLFGTSGVTGELFF,TGTGCCAGCAGTTTATTCGGGACTAGCGGGGTAACCGGGGAGCTGTTTTTT
14,TRBJ1-6,.,TRBV28,.,CASSSGRGNSPLHF,TGTGCCAGCAGTTCGGGCAGGGGTAATTCACCCCTCCACTTT
16,TRBJ2-2,.,TRBV11-3,.,CASSYGGRADTGELFF,TGTGCCAGCAGCTATGGGGGCAGGGCCGACACCGGGGAGCTGTTTTTT
13,TRBJ1-1,.,TRBV28,.,CASSFSSDTEAFF,TGTGCCAGCAGTTTCTCTTCGGACACTGAAGCTTTCTTT
15,TRBJ1-1,TRBD1,TRBV28,.,CASSVPTGGGTEAFF,TGTGCCAGCAGTGTACCCACAGGGGGTGGCACTGAAGCTTTCTTT
13,TRBJ2-5,TRBD1,TRBV11-2,once,CASSVQGRTSQYF,TGTGCCAGCAGCGTACAGGGGCGAACGTCCCAGTACTTC
14,TRBJ1-1,TRBD1,TRBV6-1,.,CASSDWTGRTEAFF,TGTGCCAGCAGTGACTGGACAGGGCGGACTGAAGCTTTCTTT
15,TRBJ1-1,TRBD1,TRBV18,.,CASSLIQGSNTEAFF,TGTGCCAGCTCACTAATACAGGGGAGTAACACTGAAGCTTTCTTT
17,TRBJ2-6,.,TRBV7-9,.,CASSPRRWGAGANVLTF,TGTGCCAGCAGCCCTAGGCGGTGGGGCGCTGGGGCCAACGTCCTGACTTTC
15,TRBJ1-5,TRBD1,TRBV6-1,.,CASSERGQTNQPQHF,TGTGCCAGCAGTGAAAGGGGACAGACAAATCAGCCCCAGCATTTT
16,TRBJ2-3,TRBD1,TRBV29-1,.,CSVEIWTGSSTDTQYF,TGCAGCGTTGAAATATGGACAGGATCTAGCACAGATACGCAGTATTTT